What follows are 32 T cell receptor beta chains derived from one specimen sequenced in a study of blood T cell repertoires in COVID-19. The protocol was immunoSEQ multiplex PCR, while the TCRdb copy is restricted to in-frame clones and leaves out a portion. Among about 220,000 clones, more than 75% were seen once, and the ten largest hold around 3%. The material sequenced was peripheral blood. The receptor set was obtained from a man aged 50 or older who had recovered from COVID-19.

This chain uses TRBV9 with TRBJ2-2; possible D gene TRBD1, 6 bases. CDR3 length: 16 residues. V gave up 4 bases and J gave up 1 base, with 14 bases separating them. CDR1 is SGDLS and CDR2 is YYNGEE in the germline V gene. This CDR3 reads CASSPPGHQNTGELFF. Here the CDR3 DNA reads TGTGCCAGCAGCCCCCCGGGACACCAGAACACCGGGGAGCTGTTTTTT.

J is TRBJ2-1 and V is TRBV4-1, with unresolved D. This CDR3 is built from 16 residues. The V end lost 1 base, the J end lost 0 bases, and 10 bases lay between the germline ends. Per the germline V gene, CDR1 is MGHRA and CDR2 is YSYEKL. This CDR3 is CASSQAALSSYNEQFF. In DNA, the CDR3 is TGCGCCAGCAGCCAAGCTGCGCTTAGCTCCTACAATGAGCAGTTCTTC.

CDR3 residues: CASSWGLFYEQYF. The DNA for the CDR3 is TGTGCCAGCAGTTGGGGACTTTTCTACGAGCAGTACTTC. The V gene is TRBV6-5, the J gene TRBJ2-7, with TRBD2 as a possible D gene (6 bases). The CDR3 sequence is 13 residues long. Germline V gene lookup returns CDR1 MNHEY and CDR2 SVGAGI. The V end was cut by 4 bases, the J end by 3 bases, with 10 bases between.

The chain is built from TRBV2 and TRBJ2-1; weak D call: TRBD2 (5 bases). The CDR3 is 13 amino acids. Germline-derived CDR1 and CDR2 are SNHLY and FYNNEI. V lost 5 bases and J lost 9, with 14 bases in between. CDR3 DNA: TGTGCCAGCAGTCCCACTAGAAGCGGTGAGCAGTTCTTC. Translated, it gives CASSPTRSGEQFF.

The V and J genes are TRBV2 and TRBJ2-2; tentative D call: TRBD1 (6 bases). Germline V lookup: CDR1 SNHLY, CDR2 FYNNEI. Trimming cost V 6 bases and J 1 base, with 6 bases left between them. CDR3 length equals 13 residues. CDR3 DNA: TGTGCCAGCAGACAGGGGAACACCGGGGAGCTGTTTTTT. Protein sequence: CASRQGNTGELFF.

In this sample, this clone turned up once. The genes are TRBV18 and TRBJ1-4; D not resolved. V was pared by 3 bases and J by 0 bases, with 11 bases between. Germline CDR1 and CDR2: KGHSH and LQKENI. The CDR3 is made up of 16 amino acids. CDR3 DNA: TGTGCCAGCTCACCCGCGACATCTGCAACTAATGAAAAACTGTTTTTT. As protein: CASSPATSATNEKLFF.

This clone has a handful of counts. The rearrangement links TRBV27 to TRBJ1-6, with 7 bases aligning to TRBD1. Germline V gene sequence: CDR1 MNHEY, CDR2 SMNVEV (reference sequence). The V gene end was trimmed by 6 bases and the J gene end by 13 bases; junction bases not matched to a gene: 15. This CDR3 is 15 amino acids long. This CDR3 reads CASSRETGRRMPLHF. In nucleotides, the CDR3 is TGTGCCAGCAGCCGTGAGACAGGGAGACGAATGCCCCTCCACTTT.

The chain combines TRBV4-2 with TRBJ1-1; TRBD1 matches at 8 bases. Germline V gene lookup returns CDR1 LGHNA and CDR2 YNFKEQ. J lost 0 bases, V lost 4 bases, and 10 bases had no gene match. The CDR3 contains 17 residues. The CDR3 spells CASSPNTGGPMNTEAFF. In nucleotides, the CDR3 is TGTGCCAGCAGCCCGAATACAGGGGGACCCATGAACACTGAAGCTTTCTTT.

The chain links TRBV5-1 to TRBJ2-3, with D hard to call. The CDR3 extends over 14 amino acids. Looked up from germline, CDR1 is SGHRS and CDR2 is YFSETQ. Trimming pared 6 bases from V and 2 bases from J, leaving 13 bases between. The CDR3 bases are TGCGCCAGCAAATTGCCAGATTACACAGATACGCAGTATTTT. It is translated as CASKLPDYTDTQYF. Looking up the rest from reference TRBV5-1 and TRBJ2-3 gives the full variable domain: KAGVTQTPRYLIKTRGQQVTLSCSPISGHRSVSWYQQTPGQGLQFLFEYFSETQRNKGNFPGRFSGRQFSNSRSEMNVSTLELGDSALYLCASKLPDYTDTQYFGPGTRLTVL.

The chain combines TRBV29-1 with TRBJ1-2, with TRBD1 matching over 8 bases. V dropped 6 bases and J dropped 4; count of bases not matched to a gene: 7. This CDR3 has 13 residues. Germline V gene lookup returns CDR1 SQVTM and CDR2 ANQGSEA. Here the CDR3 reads CSVLAGGSYGYTF. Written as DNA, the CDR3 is TGCAGCGTCCTCGCAGGGGGCAGCTATGGCTACACCTTC.

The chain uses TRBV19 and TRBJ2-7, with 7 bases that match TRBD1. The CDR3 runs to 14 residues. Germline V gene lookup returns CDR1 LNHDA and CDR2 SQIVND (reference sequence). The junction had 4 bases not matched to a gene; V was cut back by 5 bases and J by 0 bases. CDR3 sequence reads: CASSPGQNSYEQYF. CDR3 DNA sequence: TGTGCCAGTAGTCCGGGACAGAACTCCTACGAGCAGTACTTC.

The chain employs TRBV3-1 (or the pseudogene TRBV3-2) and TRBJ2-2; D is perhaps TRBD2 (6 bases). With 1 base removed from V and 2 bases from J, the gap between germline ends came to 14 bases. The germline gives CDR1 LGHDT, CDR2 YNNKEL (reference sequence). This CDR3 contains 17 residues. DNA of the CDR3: TGTGCCAGCAGCCAAGTTACTAGCCGAATTAACACCGGGGAGCTGTTTTTT. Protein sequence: CASSQVTSRINTGELFF.

CDR3 bases: TGTGCCAGCAGTTTGGGGACTAGCGGCTACGAGCAGTACTTC. Protein sequence: CASSLGTSGYEQYF. The rearrangement links TRBV6-6 to TRBJ2-7, with 11 bases matching TRBD2. V shed 4 bases, J shed 3 bases, and the junction held 2 bases outside the gene matches. Germline V gene sequence: CDR1 MNHNY, CDR2 SVGAGI (reference sequence). This CDR3 comprises 14 residues.

CDR3 sequence reads: CASSAQQNTDTQYF. In DNA form, the CDR3 reads TGTGCCAGCAGTGCACAACAGAACACAGATACGCAGTATTTT. This sequence joins TRBV2 and TRBJ2-3; D gene unclear. Germline V CDR1 and CDR2: SNHLY, FYNNEI. Trimming took 4 bases from V and 2 from J, leaving 10 bases between them. The CDR3 runs 14 residues.

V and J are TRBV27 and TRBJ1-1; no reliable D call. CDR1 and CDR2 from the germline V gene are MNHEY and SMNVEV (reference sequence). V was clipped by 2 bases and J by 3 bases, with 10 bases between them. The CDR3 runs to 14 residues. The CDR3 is CASSLTVRDTEAFF. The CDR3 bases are TGTGCCAGCAGTTTAACCGTCCGGGACACTGAAGCTTTCTTT.

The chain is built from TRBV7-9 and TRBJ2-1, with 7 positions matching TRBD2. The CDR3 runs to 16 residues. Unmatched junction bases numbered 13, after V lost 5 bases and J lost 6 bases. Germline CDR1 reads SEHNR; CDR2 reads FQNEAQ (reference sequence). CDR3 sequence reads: CASSLQAGKVVNEQFF. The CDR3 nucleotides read TGTGCCAGCAGCCTCCAAGCGGGGAAAGTTGTCAATGAGCAGTTCTTC.

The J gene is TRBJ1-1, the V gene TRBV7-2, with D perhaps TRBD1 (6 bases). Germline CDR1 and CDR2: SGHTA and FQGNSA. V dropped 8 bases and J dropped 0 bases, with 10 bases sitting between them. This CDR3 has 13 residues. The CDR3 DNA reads TGTGCCAGCGGGGGACAAATGAACACTGAAGCTTTCTTT. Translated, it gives CASGGQMNTEAFF.

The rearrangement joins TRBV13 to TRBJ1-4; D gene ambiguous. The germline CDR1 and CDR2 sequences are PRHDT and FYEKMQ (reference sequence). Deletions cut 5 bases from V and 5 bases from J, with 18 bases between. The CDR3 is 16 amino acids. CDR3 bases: TGTGCCAGCAGCCCCCGAACGGCGAGGATGAATGAAAAACTGTTTTTT. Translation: CASSPRTARMNEKLFF. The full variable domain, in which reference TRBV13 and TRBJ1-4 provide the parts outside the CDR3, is AAGVIQSPRHLIKEKRETATLKCYPIPRHDTVYWYQQGPGQDPQFLISFYEKMQSDKGSIPDRFSAQQFSDYHSELNMSSLELGDSALYFCASSPRTARMNEKLFFGSGTQLSVL.

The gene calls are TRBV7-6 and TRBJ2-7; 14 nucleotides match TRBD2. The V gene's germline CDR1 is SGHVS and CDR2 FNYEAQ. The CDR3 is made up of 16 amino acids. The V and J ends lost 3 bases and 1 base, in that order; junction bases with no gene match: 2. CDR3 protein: CASSLGLAGASYEQYF. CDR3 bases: TGTGCCAGCAGCTTGGGACTAGCGGGAGCATCCTACGAGCAGTACTTC.

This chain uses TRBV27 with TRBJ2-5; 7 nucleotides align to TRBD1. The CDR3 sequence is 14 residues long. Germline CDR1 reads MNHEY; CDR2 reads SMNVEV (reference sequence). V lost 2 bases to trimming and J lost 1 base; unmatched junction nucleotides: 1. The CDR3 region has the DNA TGTGCCAGCAGTTTAGGGGACAGCCAAGAGACCCAGTACTTC. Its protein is CASSLGDSQETQYF.

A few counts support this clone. CDR3 coding DNA: TGTGCCAGCAGACAACCTCAAGGACAGGGCTACGAGCAGTACTTC. Translated: CASRQPQGQGYEQYF. J is TRBJ2-7 and V is TRBV28; the match to TRBD1 covers 8 bases. The V gene end was trimmed by 6 bases and the J gene end by 3 bases; junction bases not matched to a gene: 10. Germline CDR1 is MDHEN and CDR2 is SYDVKM. The CDR3 has 15 residues.

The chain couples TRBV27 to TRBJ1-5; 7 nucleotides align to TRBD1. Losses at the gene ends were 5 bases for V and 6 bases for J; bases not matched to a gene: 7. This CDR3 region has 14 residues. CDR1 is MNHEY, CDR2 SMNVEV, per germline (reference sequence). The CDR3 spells CASSGRGMGQPQHF. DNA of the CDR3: TGTGCCAGCAGTGGCAGGGGGATGGGTCAGCCCCAGCATTTT.

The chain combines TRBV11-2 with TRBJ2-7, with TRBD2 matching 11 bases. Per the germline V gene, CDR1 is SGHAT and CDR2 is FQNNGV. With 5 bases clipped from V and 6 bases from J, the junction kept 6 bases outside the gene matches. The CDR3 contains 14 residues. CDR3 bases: TGTGCCAGCAGCATACTAGCGGGAGTTGGCGAGCAGTACTTC. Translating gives CASSILAGVGEQYF.

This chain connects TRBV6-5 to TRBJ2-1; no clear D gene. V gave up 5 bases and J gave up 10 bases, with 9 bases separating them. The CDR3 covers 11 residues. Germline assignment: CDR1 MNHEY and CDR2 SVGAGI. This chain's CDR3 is CASSPLAEQFF. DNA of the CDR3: TGTGCCAGCAGTCCTCTCGCGGAGCAGTTCTTC.

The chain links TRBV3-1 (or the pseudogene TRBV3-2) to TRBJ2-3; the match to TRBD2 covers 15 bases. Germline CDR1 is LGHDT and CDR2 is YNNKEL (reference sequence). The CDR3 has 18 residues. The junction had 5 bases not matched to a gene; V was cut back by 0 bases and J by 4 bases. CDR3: CASSQDLGLAGGADTQYF. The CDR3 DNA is TGTGCCAGCAGCCAAGATTTAGGACTAGCGGGAGGGGCAGATACGCAGTATTTT.

The CDR3 DNA reads as TGCGCCAGCAGCTTTTCCGGGACTAGTGGATACGAGCAGTACTTC. Translating it yields CASSFSGTSGYEQYF. The chain carries TRBV5-1 and TRBJ2-7; TRBD2 agrees at 8 bases. Trimming removed 2 bases from V and 4 bases from J; junction bases left unmatched: 8. Per the germline V gene, CDR1 is SGHRS and CDR2 is YFSETQ. There are 15 residues in the CDR3.

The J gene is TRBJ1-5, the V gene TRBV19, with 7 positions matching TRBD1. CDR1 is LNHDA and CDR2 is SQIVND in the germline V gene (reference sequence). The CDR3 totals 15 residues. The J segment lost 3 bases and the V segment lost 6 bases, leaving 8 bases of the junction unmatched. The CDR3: CASSRDRKNNQPQHF. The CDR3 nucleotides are TGTGCCAGTAGCCGGGACAGAAAGAACAATCAGCCCCAGCATTTT.

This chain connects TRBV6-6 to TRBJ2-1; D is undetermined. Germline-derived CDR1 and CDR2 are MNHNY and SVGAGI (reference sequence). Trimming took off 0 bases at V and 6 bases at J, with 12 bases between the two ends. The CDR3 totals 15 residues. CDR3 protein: CASSYSSGFGNEQFF. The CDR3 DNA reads TGTGCCAGCAGTTACTCATCCGGGTTCGGCAATGAGCAGTTCTTC.

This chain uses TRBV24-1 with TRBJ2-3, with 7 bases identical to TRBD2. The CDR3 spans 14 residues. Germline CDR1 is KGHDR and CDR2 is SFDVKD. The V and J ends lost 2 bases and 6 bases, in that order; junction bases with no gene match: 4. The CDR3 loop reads CATSDWGGVDTQYF. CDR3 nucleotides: TGTGCCACCAGTGATTGGGGGGGAGTTGATACGCAGTATTTT.

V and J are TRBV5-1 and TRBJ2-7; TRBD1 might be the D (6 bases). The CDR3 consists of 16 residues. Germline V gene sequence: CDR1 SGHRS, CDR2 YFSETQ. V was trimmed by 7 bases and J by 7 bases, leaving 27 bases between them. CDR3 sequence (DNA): TGCGCCAGCCAGAACGGGGTCAGGGGTTCTTCTGAAGAGCAGTACTTC. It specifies CASQNGVRGSSEEQYF.

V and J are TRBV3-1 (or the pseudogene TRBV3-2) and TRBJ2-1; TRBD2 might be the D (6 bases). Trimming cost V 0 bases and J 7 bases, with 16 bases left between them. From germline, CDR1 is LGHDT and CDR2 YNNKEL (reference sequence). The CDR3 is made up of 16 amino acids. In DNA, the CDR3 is TGTGCCAGCAGCCAAGATGGAGGCGGGATGGGGAATGAGCAGTTCTTC. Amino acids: CASSQDGGGMGNEQFF.

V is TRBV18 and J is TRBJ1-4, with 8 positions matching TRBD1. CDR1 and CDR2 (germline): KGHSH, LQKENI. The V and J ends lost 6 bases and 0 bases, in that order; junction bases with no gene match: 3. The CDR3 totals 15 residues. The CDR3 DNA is TGTGCCAGCTCGGGACAGGCGCCAACTAATGAAAAACTGTTTTTT. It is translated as CASSGQAPTNEKLFF.